This TCR beta chain was observed in a study of shared clonotypes between healthy human individuals. TCRdb's table, derived via immunoSEQ multiplex PCR, lists solely in-frame clones and lacks some. The sample shows roughly 2.1 million clones, about 93% of them seen only once. CDR1 and CDR2 (germline): LNHDA, SQIVND (reference sequence). The CDR3 is made up of 16 amino acids. V dropped 3 bases and J dropped 8; count of bases not matched to a gene: 12. Naive CD8 cells were CD45RO-negative, positively selected for CCR7, excluding terminally differentiated effector memory CD45RA+ cells. The sequencing input was naive CD8+ T cells from PBMCs. The J gene is TRBJ2-1, the V gene TRBV19; 8 nucleotides align to TRBD1. This clonotype originated in a man aged 18 to 30 in good health. Some clones in this sample may be carry-over from other donors' samples. As DNA, the CDR3 is TGTGCCAGTAGTATTCTGAATACCTTGGACAGGGATGAGCAGTTCTTC. Residues: CASSILNTLDRDEQFF.